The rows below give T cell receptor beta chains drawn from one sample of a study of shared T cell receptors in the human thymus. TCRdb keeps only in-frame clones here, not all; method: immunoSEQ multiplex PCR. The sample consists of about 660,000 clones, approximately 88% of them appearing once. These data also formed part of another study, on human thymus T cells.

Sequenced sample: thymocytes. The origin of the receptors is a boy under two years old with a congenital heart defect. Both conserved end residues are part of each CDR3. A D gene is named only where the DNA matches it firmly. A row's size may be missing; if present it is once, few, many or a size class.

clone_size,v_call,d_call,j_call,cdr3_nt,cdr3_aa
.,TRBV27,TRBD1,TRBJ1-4,TGTGCCAGCAGTCCCGGACAGGGCTTGGATGAAAAACTGTTTTTT,CASSPGQGLDEKLFF
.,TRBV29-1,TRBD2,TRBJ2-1,TGCAGCGTTGAAGGGCTAGCGGGAATCAGGAATGAGCAGTTCTTC,CSVEGLAGIRNEQFF
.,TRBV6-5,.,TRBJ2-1,TGTGCCAGCATGGACCAGGGGGGATACAATGAGCAGTTCTTC,CASMDQGGYNEQFF
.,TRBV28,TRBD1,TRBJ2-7,TGTGCCAGCAGGGGTTGGCGGACAGGGGTCAGGACCTACGAGCAGTACTTC,CASRGWRTGVRTYEQYF
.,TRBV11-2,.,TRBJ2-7,TGTGCCAGCAGCTTGGGGAGACTAGTACTCCGCTCTGGCGAGCAGTACTTC,CASSLGRLVLRSGEQYF
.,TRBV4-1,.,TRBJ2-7,TGCGCCAGCAGCCAGAGGCAGGGCGACTACGAGCAGTACTTC,CASSQRQGDYEQYF
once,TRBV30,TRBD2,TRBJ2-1,TGTGCCTGGAGTGGGCTAGCGGGACCCCACCCCGACAATGAGCAGTTCTTC,CAWSGLAGPHPDNEQFF
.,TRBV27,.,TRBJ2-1,TGTGCCAGCAGTTTAAGAGAAGGGGGAGACAATGAGCAGTTCTTC,CASSLREGGDNEQFF
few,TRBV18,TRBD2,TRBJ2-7,TGTGCCAGCTCACCTGCGACGGGAGGGCCTTCTTCTGTGCCCTACGAGCAGTACTTC,CASSPATGGPSSVPYEQYF
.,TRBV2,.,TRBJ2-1,TGTGCCAGCAGCCTTCTCTCTGAGGCTAAGACCTACAATGAGCAGTTCTTC,CASSLLSEAKTYNEQFF
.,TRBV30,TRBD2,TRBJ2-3,TGTGCCTGGTCTAGCGGGAGGACCAGCTGGGTCACAGATACGCAGTATTTT,CAWSSGRTSWVTDTQYF
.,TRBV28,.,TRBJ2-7,TGTGCCAGCACCAACCGGGGGACAGCCTCCTGCGAGCAGTACTTC,CASTNRGTASCEQYF
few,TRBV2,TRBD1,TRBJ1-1,TGTGCCAGCAGTATGAAGCCAAACGACAGGGTGAACACTGAAGCTTTCTTT,CASSMKPNDRVNTEAFF
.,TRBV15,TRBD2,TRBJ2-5,TGTGCCACCAGCAGAGGCTCGAGCGGGGAAGAGACCCAGTACTTC,CATSRGSSGEETQYF
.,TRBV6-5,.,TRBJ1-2,TGTGCCAGCAGTTACCGGGACAATCCTAACTATGGCTACACCTTC,CASSYRDNPNYGYTF
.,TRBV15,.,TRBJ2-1,TGTGCCACCCAGGAGGGCATCCTGGATGAGCAGTTCTTC,CATQEGILDEQFF
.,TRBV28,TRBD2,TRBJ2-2,TGTGCCAGCAGATCGCTAGCGGGAGGGCCGTGCACCGGGGAGCTGTTTTTT,CASRSLAGGPCTGELFF
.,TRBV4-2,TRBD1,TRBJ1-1,TGTGCCAGCAGCCAAGATTGGGGGACAGGGGAATATACGGCTTTCTTT,CASSQDWGTGEYTAFF
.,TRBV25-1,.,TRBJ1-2,TGTGCCAGCAGTGAACCCGCAGGATATGAAGGCTACACCTTC,CASSEPAGYEGYTF
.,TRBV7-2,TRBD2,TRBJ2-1,TGTGCCAGCAGCCAACTAGCGGAACACTACAATGAGCAGTTCTTC,CASSQLAEHYNEQFF
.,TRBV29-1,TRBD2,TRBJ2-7,TGCAGCGCTGCCTGGACTAGCGGGACCTACGAGCAGTACTTC,CSAAWTSGTYEQYF
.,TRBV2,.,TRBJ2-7,TGTGCCAGCAGCGGTATTGGTTGGCAGTACTTC,CASSGIGWQYF
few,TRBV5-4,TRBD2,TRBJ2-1,TGTGCCAGCAGCCAAGAGGGGATGATGAGGCTAGCGGGAGGGGATGAGCAGTTCTTC,CASSQEGMMRLAGGDEQFF
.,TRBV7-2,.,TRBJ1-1,TGTGCCAGCAGCTTAGTTAGGATGTGGGGCGGAGAGACTGAAGCTTTCTTT,CASSLVRMWGGETEAFF
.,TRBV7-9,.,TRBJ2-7,TGTGCCAGCAGCTTAGGTAAGGAGGACTGGCAGAGCTCCTACGAGCAGTACTTC,CASSLGKEDWQSSYEQYF
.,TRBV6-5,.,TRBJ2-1,TGTGCCAGCAGTTACTCCCCGGGGGTTGTGAATGAGCAGTTCTTC,CASSYSPGVVNEQFF
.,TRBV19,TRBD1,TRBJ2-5,TGTGCCAGTAGTATAGGACAGGGGGTACCCAATCCGGTCCAAGAGACCCAGTACTTC,CASSIGQGVPNPVQETQYF
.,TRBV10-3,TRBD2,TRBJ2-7,TGTGCCATCAGTGAGTCGCGGGGCGGGAGTGAAGAGCAGTACTTC,CAISESRGGSEEQYF
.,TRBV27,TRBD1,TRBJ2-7,TGTGCCAGCAGTCTTCTTCGGACAGGAGCCACCTACGAGCAGTACTTC,CASSLLRTGATYEQYF
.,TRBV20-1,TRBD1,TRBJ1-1,TGCAGTGCTGGGGGACAGACGGGGGCTTTCTTT,CSAGGQTGAFF
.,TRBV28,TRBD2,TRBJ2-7,TGTGCCAGCAGTCCCCCACCTAGCGGGAGGAGTTTATGGGAGCAGTACTTC,CASSPPPSGRSLWEQYF
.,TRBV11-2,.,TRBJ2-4,TGTGCCAGCAGCTTAGATCGCCCCCGCACCCAGGGTTCCAAAAACATTCAGTACTTC,CASSLDRPRTQGSKNIQYF
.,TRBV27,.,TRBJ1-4,TGTGCCAGCAGGCCAAACCCGGGACAAGGGGAAAAACTGTTTTTT,CASRPNPGQGEKLFF
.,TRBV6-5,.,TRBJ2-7,TGTGCCAGCAGTAGAGTACAGAGTCCATACGAGCAGTACTTC,CASSRVQSPYEQYF
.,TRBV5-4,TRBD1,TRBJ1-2,TGTGCCAGCAGCTCCCCCATAGACAGGGACTATGGCTACACCTTC,CASSSPIDRDYGYTF
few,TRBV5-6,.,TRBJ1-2,TGTGCCAGCAGGATGCGAGATGGCTACACCTTC,CASRMRDGYTF
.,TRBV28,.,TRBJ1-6,TGTGCCAGCAGTTACGGGTATAATTCACCCCTCCACTTT,CASSYGYNSPLHF
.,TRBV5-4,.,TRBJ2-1,TGTGCCAGCAGCTCTGACAGCAATGAGCAGTTCTTC,CASSSDSNEQFF
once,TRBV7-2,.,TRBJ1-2,TGTGCCAGCAGCCCTCGGGAGATTTATGGCTACACCTTC,CASSPREIYGYTF
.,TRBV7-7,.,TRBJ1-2,TGTGCCAGCAGCTTCAGACAGGACGGCTATGGCTACACCTTC,CASSFRQDGYGYTF